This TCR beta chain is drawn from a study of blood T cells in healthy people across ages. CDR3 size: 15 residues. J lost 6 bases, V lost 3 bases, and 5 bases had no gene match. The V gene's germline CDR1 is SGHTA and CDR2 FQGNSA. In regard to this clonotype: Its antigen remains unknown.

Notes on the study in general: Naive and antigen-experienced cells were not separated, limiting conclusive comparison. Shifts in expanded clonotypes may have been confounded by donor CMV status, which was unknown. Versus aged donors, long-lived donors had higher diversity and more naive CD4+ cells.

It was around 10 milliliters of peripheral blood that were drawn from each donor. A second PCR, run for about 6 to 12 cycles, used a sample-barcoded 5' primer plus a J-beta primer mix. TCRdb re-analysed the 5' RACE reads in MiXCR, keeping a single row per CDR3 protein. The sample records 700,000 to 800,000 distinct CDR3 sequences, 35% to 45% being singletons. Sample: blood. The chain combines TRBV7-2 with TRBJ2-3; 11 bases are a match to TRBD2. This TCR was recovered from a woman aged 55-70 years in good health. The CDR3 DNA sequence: TGTGCCAGCAGCTTTCAAACTAGCGGGAGTGATACGCAGTATTTT. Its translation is CASSFQTSGSDTQYF.